These 29 T cell receptor beta chains were all obtained from the same sample, sequenced in a study of T cell repertoires in cytomegalovirus infection. One entry per CDR3 protein results from TCRdb running MiXCR on the reads. The sample consists of a few hundred thousand distinct CDR3 sequences, 33% of them appearing once. These TCRs are of unknown antigen specificity. The sequences come from cultured PBMCs, collected from culture after CMV antigen stimulation. The receptors stem from a human donor in good health (CMV status not recorded). Some clones in this sample may be carry-over from other donors' samples.

The table lists this clonotype with a count of one. The chain recombines TRBV27 with TRBJ2-3, with D maybe TRBD2 (6 bases). CDR3 length: 15 amino acids. Germline CDR1 and CDR2: MNHEY and SMNVEV (reference sequence). The V gene lost 8 bases and the J gene lost 1 base, with 16 bases spanning the gap. DNA of the CDR3: TGTGCCAGCGGCCCCTGGAGGGCAGGCACAGATACGCAGTATTTT. The encoded protein is CASGPWRAGTDTQYF.

This clonotype has only one observation. The chain uses TRBV12-3 or TRBV12-4 and TRBJ1-2; D not resolved. There are 14 residues in the CDR3. V was cut by 0 bases and J by 4 bases, with 9 bases left in between. CDR3 region: CASSLAIGFYGYTF. For the CDR3, the DNA is TGTGCCAGCAGTTTAGCAATCGGATTCTATGGCTACACCTTC.

This clonotype was observed a single time. V and J are TRBV19 and TRBJ2-3; 9 nucleotides align to TRBD2. V shed 6 bases and J 4 bases; nucleotides not matched to a gene: 5. There are 14 residues in the CDR3. Looked up from germline, CDR1 is LNHDA and CDR2 is SQIVND (reference sequence). The CDR3 DNA reads TGTGCCAGTAGGGGCGGGGGGGCGGCAGATACGCAGTATTTT. This codes for CASRGGGAADTQYF.

The chain has TRBV19 and TRBJ2-1; 12 bases line up with TRBD2. The length of the CDR3 is 16 residues. Germline assignment: CDR1 LNHDA and CDR2 SQIVND (reference sequence). V lost 3 bases to trimming and J lost 8 bases; unmatched junction nucleotides: 8. The DNA for the CDR3 is TGTGCCAGTAGTATCGGGCTAGCGGGAGGGTCCGATGAGCAGTTCTTC. It encodes CASSIGLAGGSDEQFF.

This clonotype turned up a few times. The rearrangement uses TRBV9 and TRBJ2-1; 7 positions agree with TRBD2. V shed 4 bases, J shed 6 bases, and the junction held 4 bases outside the gene matches. Germline V gene data show CDR1 as SGDLS and CDR2 as YYNGEE. There are 13 residues in the CDR3. CDR3 in amino acids: CASSPRGSNEQFF. CDR3 nucleotide sequence: TGTGCCAGCAGCCCCCGCGGGAGCAATGAGCAGTTCTTC.

The V call is TRBV27, the J call TRBJ2-3, with D uncertain. The CDR3 runs 15 residues. Germline V gene data show CDR1 as MNHEY and CDR2 as SMNVEV (reference sequence). V lost 6 bases, J lost 4 bases, and 17 bases lay in between. CDR3 DNA sequence: TGTGCCAGCAGCCCCATCGAAAGGGCATCAGATACGCAGTATTTT. The encoded protein is CASSPIERASDTQYF.

The chain combines TRBV20-1 with TRBJ1-6; D may be TRBD1 (6 bases). Trimming pared 5 bases from V and 9 bases from J, leaving 20 bases between. CDR1 and CDR2 from the germline V gene are DFQATT and SNEGSKA (reference sequence). This CDR3 has 15 residues. CDR3 amino acids: CSAGNLQGWGSPLHF. CDR3 sequence (DNA): TGCAGTGCTGGCAACCTACAGGGATGGGGTTCACCCCTCCACTTT.

J is TRBJ1-2 and V is TRBV27; D unresolved. Germline V gives CDR1 MNHEY, CDR2 SMNVEV (reference sequence). V was pared by 5 bases and J by 8 bases, with 15 bases between. This CDR3 has 13 residues. The CDR3 DNA reads TGTGCCAGCAGTCCCCGGCCTTTACGGGGCTACACCTTC. Its protein is CASSPRPLRGYTF.

This clonotype showed up just a few times. The chain links TRBV24-1 to TRBJ2-1; 8 bases map to TRBD2. Trimming took 4 bases from V and 7 from J; bases not matched to a gene: 8. The CDR3 length is 15 residues. CDR1 and CDR2 (germline): KGHDR, SFDVKD. The CDR3: CATSDPGGPRNEQFF. DNA of the CDR3: TGTGCCACCAGTGACCCGGGAGGGCCTAGGAATGAGCAGTTCTTC.

The sample holds many counts of this clonotype. The V and J genes are TRBV7-2 and TRBJ2-4; maybe TRBD1 (6 bases). The CDR3 extends over 15 amino acids. Trimming removed 5 bases at V and 1 base at J, with 12 bases between. Germline CDR1 reads SGHTA; CDR2 reads FQGNSA. CDR3 sequence (DNA): TGTGCCAGCAGCCGCGACAGGCTGGCCAAAAACATTCAGTACTTC. Translated, it gives CASSRDRLAKNIQYF.

CDR3 sequence (DNA): TGTGCCAGCAGCCTCCCCTTAGCGGGAGAAGGGAATGAGCAGTTCTTC. It translates to CASSLPLAGEGNEQFF. The chain combines TRBV7-2 with TRBJ2-1; the match to TRBD2 covers 9 bases. The CDR3 covers 16 residues. The V and J ends lost 5 bases and 7 bases, in that order; junction bases with no gene match: 12. Germline loops: CDR1 SGHTA, CDR2 FQGNSA. Full variable domain (remainder filled in from reference TRBV7-2 and TRBJ2-1): GAGVSQSPSNKVTEKGKDVELRCDPISGHTALYWYRQSLGQGLEFLIYFQGNSAPDKSGLPSDRFSAERTGGSVSTLTIQRTQQEDSAVYLCASSLPLAGEGNEQFFGPGTRLTVL.

The chain uses TRBV6-2 or TRBV6-3 and TRBJ2-2, with D perhaps TRBD2 (5 bases). Per the germline V gene, CDR1 is MNHEY and CDR2 is SVGEGT. The V end lost 6 bases, the J end lost 4 bases, and 15 bases lay between the germline ends. The CDR3 sequence is 15 residues long. For the CDR3, the DNA is TGTGCCAGCAGCCGCGGCGGGCCTGGCACCGGGGAGCTGTTTTTT. As protein: CASSRGGPGTGELFF.

The V and J genes are TRBV7-8 and TRBJ2-5, with D hard to call. The V gene's germline CDR1 is SGHVS and CDR2 FQNEAQ. The length of the CDR3 is 16 residues. The V end lost 5 bases, the J end lost 0 bases, and 16 bases lay between the germline ends. The CDR3, as DNA: TGTGCCAGCAGCCCTACCGTTTATGGGGACCAAGAGACCCAGTACTTC. Amino acid sequence: CASSPTVYGDQETQYF.

Only a few counts were recorded for this clonotype. J is TRBJ2-1 and V is TRBV7-8, with D possibly matching TRBD2 (5 bases). CDR3 length: 12 residues. Germline lookup yields CDR1 SGHVS and CDR2 FQNEAQ. Deletions cut 11 bases from V and 5 bases from J, with 13 bases between. This CDR3 reads CALEVENNEQFF. The CDR3 DNA reads as TGTGCCCTGGAGGTGGAGAACAATGAGCAGTTCTTC.

The chain employs TRBV12-3 or TRBV12-4 and TRBJ1-3; tentative D call: TRBD1 (5 bases). The CDR3 contains 17 residues. V lost 7 bases, J lost 0 bases, and 19 bases lay in between. The CDR3 reads CASTSGSGRNSGNTIYF. CDR3 coding DNA: TGTGCCAGCACTAGCGGGTCGGGGCGGAACTCTGGAAACACCATATATTTT.

This chain uses TRBV18 with TRBJ1-2; 7 positions agree with TRBD1. The J segment lost 6 bases and the V segment lost 1 base, leaving 5 bases of the junction unmatched. Germline V lookup: CDR1 KGHSH, CDR2 LQKENI. The CDR3 length is 14 residues. The CDR3 region has the DNA TGTGCCAGCTCACCACGTGTACAGGGGAATGGCTACACCTTC. It specifies CASSPRVQGNGYTF.

The CDR3 bases are TGTGCCAGCCGGGTACCCCTGACTAGCGCCTACAATGAGCAGTTCTTC. Translation: CASRVPLTSAYNEQFF. The chain carries TRBV28 and TRBJ2-1; 8 bases match TRBD2. The CDR3 totals 16 residues. Losses at the gene ends were 8 bases for V and 2 bases for J; bases not matched to a gene: 11. CDR1 and CDR2 (germline): MDHEN, SYDVKM.

This clonotype was picked up a small number of times. The CDR3 sequence: CASSLTLLATETQYF. In DNA, the CDR3 is TGTGCCAGCAGTTTAACCCTTCTAGCGACAGAGACCCAGTACTTC. The rearrangement uses TRBV27 and TRBJ2-5, with a possible D match to TRBD2 (6 bases). Germline lookup yields CDR1 MNHEY and CDR2 SMNVEV (reference sequence). The CDR3 totals 15 residues. V gave up 2 bases and J gave up 4 bases, with 14 bases separating them.

This clonotype showed up many times. V usage is TRBV7-8 and J usage is TRBJ1-4; maybe TRBD1 (5 bases). The CDR3 length is 20 residues. V was shortened by 5 bases and J by 4 bases, with 29 bases between the two germline ends. CDR1 is SGHVS and CDR2 is FQNEAQ in the germline V gene. The CDR3 region has the DNA TGTGCCAGCAGCCGTCTTTCGGAAGTGGGTACGGGACGGAGTAATGAAAAACTGTTTTTT. It is translated as CASSRLSEVGTGRSNEKLFF.

This clonotype turned up a few times. This chain links TRBV5-1 with TRBJ2-1; D possibly corresponds to TRBD1 (5 bases). The CDR3 is made up of 16 amino acids. Trimming shortened V by 2 bases and J by 0 bases, and 12 bases separated the two germline ends. Germline loops: CDR1 SGHRS, CDR2 YFSETQ. The CDR3: CASSFYRSSSYNEQFF. The CDR3 DNA reads as TGCGCCAGCAGCTTTTACAGGTCCAGCTCCTACAATGAGCAGTTCTTC.

This clonotype was counted ten times or more. The chain carries TRBV28 and TRBJ1-1, with D uncertain. V lost 6 bases to trimming and J lost 0 bases, with 14 bases between them. CDR1 is MDHEN and CDR2 is SYDVKM in the germline V gene. CDR3 size: 15 residues. The CDR3: CASSPRIGMNTEAFF. The CDR3 nucleotides are TGTGCCAGCAGCCCAAGGATCGGGATGAACACTGAAGCTTTCTTT.

The CDR3 DNA sequence: TGTGCCAGCAGCGCTCCCGGACGGATCGGTGGCTACACCTTC. This gives the protein CASSAPGRIGGYTF. V usage is TRBV7-2 and J usage is TRBJ1-2; D unresolved. Germline assignment: CDR1 SGHTA and CDR2 FQGNSA. This CDR3 is 14 amino acids long. Trimming left V 5 bases short and J 7 bases short, with 17 bases between.

A few counts support this clonotype. The chain carries TRBV7-2 and TRBJ2-5; 7 nucleotides line up with TRBD2. The V segment lost 3 bases and the J segment 2 bases; nucleotides outside the gene matches: 6. Germline V gives CDR1 SGHTA, CDR2 FQGNSA. The CDR3 runs to 15 residues. The CDR3 nucleotides read TGTGCCAGCAGCTTGATAGCGGGCCTACAAGAGACCCAGTACTTC. The encoded protein is CASSLIAGLQETQYF.

The chain employs TRBV12-3 or TRBV12-4 and TRBJ2-6; TRBD1 matches 7 bases. The CDR3 has 17 amino acids. Germline trimming cut 5 bases from V and 2 bases from J; bases unmatched to any gene: 9. Written as DNA, the CDR3 is TGTGCCAGCAGTGCCCGGACAGGCCAGACTGGGGCCAACGTCCTGACTTTC. This gives the protein CASSARTGQTGANVLTF.

The chain joins TRBV12-3 or TRBV12-4 to TRBJ1-3; a weak D match, TRBD1 (6 bases). The CDR3 has 15 amino acids. The germline V and J ends were trimmed by 5 bases and 2 bases, with 13 bases remaining between them. The CDR3 protein is CASSLGQTAGNTIYF. The DNA of the CDR3 is TGTGCCAGCAGTCTTGGACAGACGGCTGGAAACACCATATATTTT.

This chain joins TRBV19 and TRBJ1-1, with a weak D call TRBD1 (6 bases). This CDR3 has 14 amino acids. Trimming took 8 bases from V and 5 from J, leaving 18 bases between them. Germline lookup yields CDR1 LNHDA and CDR2 SQIVND (reference sequence). The CDR3 DNA reads as TGTGCCAGTCAAAAGGGGGGGCCAGGGACTGAAGCTTTCTTT. Protein sequence: CASQKGGPGTEAFF. The full variable domain, completed using reference TRBV19 and TRBJ1-1, is DGGITQSPKYLFRKEGQNVTLSCEQNLNHDAMYWYRQDPGQGLRLIYYSQIVNDFQKGDIAEGYSVSREKKESFPLTVTSAQKNPTAFYLCASQKGGPGTEAFFGQGTRLTVV.

This clonotype was detected only a few times. This chain uses TRBV6-5 with TRBJ2-5; D gene unclear. CDR3 size: 14 residues. Per the germline V gene, CDR1 is MNHEY and CDR2 is SVGAGI. V lost 8 bases and J lost 4, with 17 bases in between. CDR3 in DNA: TGTGCCAGCCCCCAAACAGAGTACAGAGAGACCCAGTACTTC. Translating it yields CASPQTEYRETQYF.

This clonotype came up a few times. The V and J genes are TRBV7-9 and TRBJ1-2, with D possibly TRBD1 on 5 matching bases. Germline CDR1 is SEHNR and CDR2 is FQNEAQ (reference sequence). V lost 0 bases, J lost 6 bases, and 17 bases lay in between. The CDR3 covers 16 residues. The CDR3 coding sequence is TGTGCCAGCAGCTTAGCCCCCAAAAGACCAGGGCATGGCTACACCTTC. It encodes CASSLAPKRPGHGYTF.

This clonotype has a count of ten or more. The V and J genes are TRBV7-2 and TRBJ1-2, with D possibly being TRBD1 (5 bases). The CDR3 consists of 14 residues. Germline CDR1 and CDR2: SGHTA and FQGNSA. The ends were cut back, 2 bases at V and 3 bases at J, with 10 bases in the middle. The CDR3: CASSLKWGDYGYTF. In DNA, the CDR3 is TGTGCCAGCAGCTTAAAATGGGGGGACTATGGCTACACCTTC.